These 21 T cell receptor beta chains share one sample of origin, sequenced in a study of blood T cell repertoires in COVID-19. The data were produced by immunoSEQ multiplex PCR, yet TCRdb's version contains in-frame clones alone and is incomplete. This repertoire shows 310,000 or so clones, approximately 83% found once; its top ten account for 2% to 2.5%. The sample comprised peripheral blood. The receptors stem from a woman in her thirties who had recovered from COVID-19.

The chain combines TRBV3-1 (or the pseudogene TRBV3-2) with TRBJ1-5; D possibly corresponds to TRBD1 (6 bases). The germline V and J ends were trimmed by 1 base and 5 bases, with 12 bases remaining between them. The CDR3 extends over 15 amino acids. CDR1 and CDR2 (germline): LGHDT, YNNKEL (reference sequence). The CDR3, as DNA: TGTGCCAGCAGCCAAGCCGGGACAAGGGATCAGCCCCAGCATTTT. It translates to CASSQAGTRDQPQHF.

Written as DNA, the CDR3 is TGTGCCAGCAGCCAAGATGGACTAGCGGGGGTGGAGACCCAGTACTTC. Its protein product is CASSQDGLAGVETQYF. The rearrangement joins TRBV4-2 to TRBJ2-5; 13 bases match TRBD2. Germline V gene data show CDR1 as LGHNA and CDR2 as YNFKEQ. V was clipped by 0 bases and J by 5 bases; unmatched bases: 3. CDR3 length: 16 amino acids.

This chain connects TRBV6-4 to TRBJ1-5; D is unresolved. The CDR3 loop spans 16 amino acids. V dropped 0 bases and J dropped 0 bases, with 9 bases sitting between them. In germline, CDR1 is MRHNA, CDR2 SNTAGT. The CDR3 DNA sequence: TGTGCCAGCAGTGACTCTCAGGTAGATAGCAATCAGCCCCAGCATTTT. Encoded protein: CASSDSQVDSNQPQHF.

V is TRBV9 and J is TRBJ1-4, with D possibly being TRBD1 (5 bases). This CDR3 spans 15 amino acids. The germline gives CDR1 SGDLS, CDR2 YYNGEE. Trimming removed 0 bases at V and 7 bases at J, with 13 bases between. CDR3 region: CASSVGGGEGEKLFF. Written as DNA, the CDR3 is TGTGCCAGCAGCGTAGGTGGAGGGGAAGGTGAAAAACTGTTTTTT.

The gene calls are TRBV7-9 and TRBJ2-2, with D possibly matching TRBD1 (6 bases). V was clipped by 4 bases and J by 4 bases, with 16 bases between them. CDR3 length equals 16 residues. The germline gives CDR1 SEHNR, CDR2 FQNEAQ (reference sequence). CDR3 residues: CASSSSRQVLTGELFF. Written as DNA, the CDR3 is TGTGCCAGCAGCTCCTCCCGACAGGTACTCACCGGGGAGCTGTTTTTT.

This chain connects TRBV29-1 to TRBJ2-5; the match to TRBD2 covers 10 bases. Looked up from germline, CDR1 is SQVTM and CDR2 is ANQGSEA. The CDR3 contains 16 residues. J was trimmed by 4 bases and V by 6 bases; bases with no gene match: 14. CDR3 in DNA: TGCAGCGTCGGGGGTAGCGGGGGGTTGGTTGGAGAGACCCAGTACTTC. This encodes CSVGGSGGLVGETQYF.

In its sample, this clone was seen once. This sequence joins TRBV6-5 and TRBJ1-1; the match to TRBD1 covers 7 bases. Germline V gives CDR1 MNHEY, CDR2 SVGAGI. Losses at the gene ends were 6 bases for V and 1 base for J; bases not matched to a gene: 5. This CDR3 comprises 14 residues. CDR3 nucleotide sequence: TGTGCCAGCAGCCGACAGGGTCCGAACACTGAAGCTTTCTTT. This gives the protein CASSRQGPNTEAFF.

The gene calls are TRBV2 and TRBJ2-2; 7 nucleotides align to TRBD1. The CDR3 runs to 15 residues. With 4 bases clipped from V and 6 bases from J, the junction kept 8 bases outside the gene matches. Germline V CDR1 and CDR2: SNHLY, FYNNEI. The DNA of the CDR3 is TGTGCCAGCAGTGTTTTAGGGACAGATGCCGGGGAGCTGTTTTTT. It encodes CASSVLGTDAGELFF.

The V gene is TRBV9, the J gene TRBJ2-7; the match to TRBD1 covers 9 bases. There are 12 residues in the CDR3. CDR1 is SGDLS, CDR2 YYNGEE, per germline. V shed 8 bases and J 6 bases; nucleotides not matched to a gene: 6. DNA for the CDR3: TGTGCCAGTGGAGACAGGGGGAGCGAGCAGTACTTC. This codes for CASGDRGSEQYF.

A single count supports this clone. V usage is TRBV28 and J usage is TRBJ1-2, with 8 bases matching TRBD1. This CDR3 spans 15 amino acids. Germline V gives CDR1 MDHEN, CDR2 SYDVKM. V lost 5 bases to trimming and J lost 1 base; unmatched junction nucleotides: 6. Here the CDR3 reads CASSVQGALNYGYTF. The CDR3 DNA follows: TGTGCCAGCAGTGTTCAGGGGGCTCTTAACTATGGCTACACCTTC.

The genes are TRBV7-2 and TRBJ2-2; tentative D call: TRBD2 (5 bases). The V end was cut by 4 bases, the J end by 4 bases, with 19 bases between. The V gene's germline CDR1 is SGHTA and CDR2 FQGNSA. This CDR3 has 17 amino acids. Here the CDR3 DNA reads TGTGCCAGCAGCTCGCCGGGCACACTAGGTAGCACCGGGGAGCTGTTTTTT. Translated, it gives CASSSPGTLGSTGELFF.

This clone occurred a few times. CDR3 in amino acids: CASSLGLAGAREQYF. The CDR3 region has the DNA TGTGCCAGCAGCTTGGGACTAGCGGGAGCCCGCGAGCAGTACTTC. V usage is TRBV7-2 and J usage is TRBJ2-7; 14 nucleotides align to TRBD2. With V trimmed by 3 bases and J by 6 bases, 4 bases remained unmatched. Per the germline V gene, CDR1 is SGHTA and CDR2 is FQGNSA. CDR3 length: 15 residues.

The rearrangement links TRBV19 to TRBJ2-3; D is perhaps TRBD2 (6 bases). V shed 3 bases and J shed 3 bases, with 16 bases lying between them. Germline CDR1 reads LNHDA; CDR2 reads SQIVND (reference sequence). The CDR3 is 16 amino acids. CDR3 region: CASSILGGIHTDTQYF. In nucleotides, the CDR3 is TGTGCCAGTAGTATTCTCGGCGGGATCCATACAGATACGCAGTATTTT.

The V gene is TRBV9, the J gene TRBJ2-1; 9 nucleotides match TRBD1. Trimming cost V 3 bases and J 2 bases; bases outside gene matches: 9. The CDR3 is 17 amino acids. CDR1 SGDLS and CDR2 YYNGEE come from the germline V gene. The CDR3 reads CASSARTGGTTYNEQFF. The CDR3 DNA is TGTGCCAGCAGCGCAAGAACAGGGGGCACCACCTACAATGAGCAGTTCTTC. Full variable domain (missing parts from reference TRBV9 and TRBJ2-1): DSGVTQTPKHLITATGQRVTLRCSPRSGDLSVYWYQQSLDQGLQFLIQYYNGEERAKGNILERFSAQQFPDLHSELNLSSLELGDSALYFCASSARTGGTTYNEQFFGPGTRLTVL.

This clone appeared once. This chain links TRBV6-5 with TRBJ2-1; possibly TRBD2 for D (5 bases). The CDR3 spans 15 residues. CDR1 is MNHEY and CDR2 is SVGAGI in the germline V gene. The germline V and J ends were trimmed by 9 bases and 1 base, with 16 bases remaining between them. CDR3 amino acids: CASTPIRGSYNEQFF. In nucleotides, the CDR3 is TGTGCCAGTACCCCCATAAGAGGGTCCTACAATGAGCAGTTCTTC.

This clone appeared once. The V call is TRBV28, the J call TRBJ2-1; TRBD2 matches 11 bases. The germline V gene encodes CDR1 MDHEN and CDR2 SYDVKM. The CDR3 runs 14 residues. In DNA form, the CDR3 reads TGTGTCATCCTAACTAGCGGGAGTAACAATGAGCAGTTCTTC. As protein: CVILTSGSNNEQFF.

The CDR3 reads CSVATRDRGLHEQFF. DNA for the CDR3: TGCAGCGTAGCGACCCGGGACAGGGGGCTTCATGAGCAGTTCTTC. The chain joins TRBV29-1 to TRBJ2-1, with 12 nucleotides matching TRBD1. This CDR3 contains 15 residues. Germline CDR1 SQVTM, CDR2 ANQGSEA. The V and J ends lost 6 bases and 8 bases, in that order; junction bases with no gene match: 11.

The genes are TRBV28 and TRBJ1-6; TRBD1 matches 10 bases. V dropped 5 bases and J dropped 9; count of bases not matched to a gene: 7. Germline CDR1 MDHEN, CDR2 SYDVKM. The CDR3 extends over 15 amino acids. Written as DNA, the CDR3 is TGTGCCAGCAGTCCCCCCGGGACAGGGGTTTCACCCCTCCACTTT. Its protein is CASSPPGTGVSPLHF.

The V and J genes are TRBV2 and TRBJ2-7; D is perhaps TRBD1 (5 bases). The CDR3 is 15 residues long. CDR1 SNHLY and CDR2 FYNNEI come from the germline V gene. The V end lost 1 base, the J end lost 6 bases, and 16 bases lay between the germline ends. The CDR3 sequence: CASSEEGQGWVEQYF. As DNA, the CDR3 is TGTGCCAGCAGTGAAGAGGGGCAGGGATGGGTCGAGCAGTACTTC.

J is TRBJ2-5 and V is TRBV7-2; TRBD2 aligns across 9 bases. Germline V gene sequence: CDR1 SGHTA, CDR2 FQGNSA. Trimming cost V 1 base and J 5 bases; bases outside gene matches: 8. The CDR3 contains 16 residues. CDR3: CASSLGTSVGGETQYF. In DNA form, the CDR3 reads TGTGCCAGCAGCTTAGGGACTAGCGTGGGTGGGGAGACCCAGTACTTC.

The chain is built from TRBV7-9 and TRBJ2-5; no definite D call. Germline V lookup: CDR1 SEHNR, CDR2 FQNEAQ (reference sequence). The CDR3 length is 11 residues. The V end lost 5 bases, the J end lost 4 bases, and 5 bases lay between the germline ends. CDR3 protein: CASSPRETQYF. The DNA of the CDR3 is TGTGCCAGCAGCCCGAGAGAGACCCAGTACTTC.